The present TCR beta chain was sequenced within a study of OX40 agonist ivuxolimab in advanced cancers. The CDR3 sequence is 14 residues long. The V and J ends lost 4 bases and 1 base, in that order; junction bases with no gene match: 3. Germline assignment: CDR1 SGHRS and CDR2 YFSETQ. Sequencing was performed with immunoSEQ multiplex PCR; in TCRdb, only in-frame clones are kept and a portion is missing. The sample contains 55,000 to 75,000 clones, about nine tenths of which appear only once. The TCR was taken from an adult with an advanced solid tumor such as melanoma, head and neck, liver or kidney cancer. The chain is built from TRBV5-1 and TRBJ2-7; 9 nucleotides match TRBD1. The material sequenced was CD4+ or CD8+ T cells sorted from blood, taken in a trial of the OX40 agonist ivuxolimab. The CDR3 sequence is CASSGTGPSYEQYF. The CDR3 bases are TGCGCCAGCAGCGGGACAGGGCCTTCCTACGAGCAGTACTTC.